This entry lists 26 T cell receptor beta chains sequenced from one sample in a study of T cell repertoires in cytomegalovirus infection (dated by TCRdb to about 2019). Instrument on record: Illumina HiSeq 1500. The public reads were reprocessed in TCRdb via fastp at Q25 and MiXCR, keeping in-frame beta chains. Each entry merges the rows of one CDR3 protein and shows their most common DNA and genes. The sample records 150,000 to 190,000 distinct CDR3 sequences, about 20% of which are singletons. The ten largest clones add up to about a tenth of the sample. The sample was PBMCs. These receptors came from a human donor in good health (CMV status not recorded). Some clones in this sample may be carry-over from other donors' samples.

The V call is TRBV10-3, the J call TRBJ2-3; 15 bases fit TRBD2. CDR1 ENHRY and CDR2 SYGVKD come from the germline V gene. V gave up 6 bases and J gave up 0 bases; unmatched junction bases: 7. This CDR3 has 18 amino acids. CDR3 amino acids: CAIRPGLAGGTSTDTQYF. The CDR3 DNA reads as TGTGCCATCAGACCGGGACTAGCGGGGGGTACTAGCACAGATACGCAGTATTTT.

J is TRBJ2-5 and V is TRBV28; 7 nucleotides align to TRBD1. The trim removed 6 bases at V and 4 bases at J, leaving 8 bases unmatched. Germline values: CDR1 MDHEN, CDR2 SYDVKM. The CDR3 covers 14 residues. For the CDR3, the DNA is TGTGCCAGCAGCCGCGACAGGGTCATAGAGACCCAGTACTTC. Protein: CASSRDRVIETQYF.

This clonotype was detected a few times. The J gene is TRBJ2-1, the V gene TRBV14; D perhaps matches TRBD1 (6 bases). This CDR3 spans 13 amino acids. The germline V gene has CDR1 SGHDN and CDR2 FVKESK. The V and J ends lost 4 bases and 10 bases respectively, with 14 bases between them. CDR3 residues: CASSLTQGFEQFF. CDR3 bases: TGTGCCAGCAGCCTCACACAGGGCTTCGAGCAGTTCTTC.

The rearrangement uses TRBV6-1 and TRBJ1-5; D remains unclear. The germline CDR1 and CDR2 sequences are MNHNS and SASEGT. The CDR3 runs 12 residues. Trimming took 8 bases from V and 0 from J, leaving 5 bases between them. Here the CDR3 reads CASSDSNQPQHF. CDR3 DNA: TGTGCCAGCTCGGATAGCAATCAGCCCCAGCATTTT.

The chain has TRBV19 and TRBJ1-1; 9 nucleotides agree with TRBD1. The germline gives CDR1 LNHDA, CDR2 SQIVND (reference sequence). V gave up 5 bases and J gave up 3 bases; unmatched junction bases: 13. The CDR3 is 17 amino acids. This chain's CDR3 is CASSLYGQGRWDTEAFF. The CDR3 region has the DNA TGTGCCAGTAGTTTATACGGACAGGGGCGATGGGACACTGAAGCTTTCTTT. The entire variable domain, with the rest obtained from reference TRBV19 and TRBJ1-1, is as follows: DGGITQSPKYLFRKEGQNVTLSCEQNLNHDAMYWYRQDPGQGLRLIYYSQIVNDFQKGDIAEGYSVSREKKESFPLTVTSAQKNPTAFYLCASSLYGQGRWDTEAFFGQGTRLTVV.

Of note for this clonotype: Its ends do not fully match the called genes, so a read error is possible. The chain joins TRBV5-3 to TRBJ1-2, with a possible D match to TRBD1 (5 bases). TRBV5-3 falls under the ORF class, with uncertain function. This CDR3 spans 13 amino acids. The CDR3 here is CASSSGPHRGYTF. DNA for the CDR3: TGTGCCAGCAGCTCGGGGCCCCACCGGGGCTACACCTTC.

The CDR3 DNA is TGTGCCAGTAGCCAGAAGACAGGGTGGAGCAATCAGCCCCAGCATTTT. Protein sequence: CASSQKTGWSNQPQHF. The J gene is TRBJ1-5, the V gene TRBV19; TRBD1 agrees at 7 bases. The CDR3 spans 16 residues. V lost 6 bases and J lost 1; bases outside the gene matches: 9. Germline V gives CDR1 LNHDA, CDR2 SQIVND (reference sequence).

This clonotype was recorded many times. This sequence joins TRBV6-5 and TRBJ1-1; perhaps TRBD1 as D (5 bases). The CDR3 sequence is 15 residues long. V was cut by 0 bases and J by 8 bases, with 16 bases left in between. The germline CDR1 and CDR2 sequences are MNHEY and SVGAGI. CDR3: CASSYSGTVGAEAFF. The DNA for the CDR3 is TGTGCCAGCAGTTACTCTGGGACCGTTGGAGCGGAAGCTTTCTTT.

This clonotype was detected once. This chain connects TRBV3-1 to TRBJ2-7; perhaps TRBD2 as D (5 bases). This CDR3 spans 13 amino acids. Germline V gives CDR1 LGHDT, CDR2 YNNKEL (reference sequence). V shed 0 bases and J shed 2 bases, with 5 bases lying between them. The CDR3: CASSQERAYEQYF. In DNA, the CDR3 is TGTGCCAGCAGCCAAGAGAGGGCCTACGAGCAGTACTTC.

The rearrangement links TRBV12-3 or TRBV12-4 to TRBJ1-1; D not resolved. The CDR3 runs 11 residues. Trimming cost V 6 bases and J 2 bases, with 4 bases left between them. CDR3 sequence (DNA): TGTGCCAGCAGATACAACACTGAAGCTTTCTTT. Encoded protein: CASRYNTEAFF.

V usage is TRBV7-9 and J usage is TRBJ2-7, with 8 bases that match TRBD2. CDR3 length: 14 residues. J lost 2 bases, V lost 5 bases, and 5 bases had no gene match. Germline CDR1 reads SEHNR; CDR2 reads FQNEAQ (reference sequence). For the CDR3, the DNA is TGTGCCAGCAGCCCCCGGGGGGGCCCCTACGAGCAGTACTTC. The encoded protein is CASSPRGGPYEQYF. Full variable domain (rest looked up from reference TRBV7-9 and TRBJ2-7): DTGVSQNPRHKITKRGQNVTFRCDPISEHNRLYWYRQTLGQGPEFLTYFQNEAQLEKSRLLSDRFSAERPKGSFSTLEIQRTEQGDSAMYLCASSPRGGPYEQYFGPGTRLTVT.

This clonotype turned up a few times. This sequence joins TRBV20-1 and TRBJ2-1; 10 bases are a match to TRBD2. Germline trimming cut 5 bases from V and 7 bases from J; bases unmatched to any gene: 8. This CDR3 has 14 amino acids. Germline values: CDR1 DFQATT, CDR2 SNEGSKA (reference sequence). Here the CDR3 reads CSAVPLAGWNEQFF. CDR3 coding DNA: TGCAGTGCTGTCCCACTAGCGGGGTGGAATGAGCAGTTCTTC.

The chain carries TRBV3-1 and TRBJ1-2; the D gene is possibly TRBD1 (5 bases). The CDR3 covers 15 residues. Germline lookup yields CDR1 LGHDT and CDR2 YNNKEL (reference sequence). V dropped 6 bases and J dropped 1 base, with 15 bases sitting between them. The CDR3 DNA follows: TGTGCCAGCAGTCTACGGGGACTTGTTAACTATGGCTACACCTTC. As protein: CASSLRGLVNYGYTF.

The DNA for the CDR3 is TGTGCCAGCAGCTCTCCAGCCTCACCCTACAATGAGCAGTTCTTC. This translates into CASSSPASPYNEQFF. The rearrangement joins TRBV5-4 to TRBJ2-1; D is unresolved. Trimming removed 3 bases at V and 2 bases at J, with 12 bases between. Germline CDR1 reads SGHNT; CDR2 reads YYREEE (reference sequence). The CDR3 loop spans 15 amino acids. Together with reference TRBV5-4 and TRBJ2-1, the CDR3 gives the full variable domain: ETGVTQSPTHLIKTRGQQVTLRCSSQSGHNTVSWYQQALGQGPQFIFQYYREEENGRGNFPPRFSGLQFPNYSSELNVNALELDDSALYLCASSSPASPYNEQFFGPGTRLTVL.

The chain joins TRBV5-6 to TRBJ1-1; D is ambiguous. In germline, CDR1 is SGHDT, CDR2 YYEEEE. The CDR3 has 13 amino acids. The V gene lost 5 bases and the J gene lost 4 bases, with 12 bases spanning the gap. The CDR3 spells CASSVHIRTEAFF. CDR3 nucleotide sequence: TGTGCCAGCAGTGTACATATACGCACTGAAGCTTTCTTT.

This clonotype was observed at least ten times. The rearrangement uses TRBV7-6 and TRBJ1-1; unclear D gene. The germline gives CDR1 SGHVS, CDR2 FNYEAQ. The V end lost 3 bases, the J end lost 1 base, and 9 bases lay between the germline ends. The CDR3 is made up of 14 amino acids. CDR3 DNA sequence: TGTGCCAGCAGCTTTAGCAGGCAGAACACTGAAGCTTTCTTT. Amino acid sequence: CASSFSRQNTEAFF.

There are many counts of this clonotype. J is TRBJ2-1 and V is TRBV11-2, with a tentative D call TRBD1 (6 bases). The CDR3 length is 16 residues. With 0 bases removed from V and 5 bases from J, the gap between germline ends came to 14 bases. Per germline, CDR1 SGHAT and CDR2 FQNNGV. The CDR3 nucleotides read TGTGCCAGCAGCTTAGATGGCAGGGGTCAGAACAATGAGCAGTTCTTC. Protein product: CASSLDGRGQNNEQFF.

This clonotype was picked up a small number of times. The chain combines TRBV11-2 with TRBJ1-5; D perhaps matches TRBD1 (6 bases). V lost 2 bases and J lost 8, with 10 bases in between. Per the germline V gene, CDR1 is SGHAT and CDR2 is FQNNGV. The CDR3 extends over 13 amino acids. In DNA form, the CDR3 reads TGTGCCAGCAGCTTACAGGGGTTAAAGCCCCAGCATTTT. As protein: CASSLQGLKPQHF.

This clonotype was detected a few times. The V gene is TRBV2, the J gene TRBJ2-3; 10 bases line up with TRBD2. This CDR3 spans 18 amino acids. J was trimmed by 4 bases and V by 7 bases; bases with no gene match: 17. Germline lookup yields CDR1 SNHLY and CDR2 FYNNEI. The CDR3 sequence: CASTARRSGGARPDTQYF. CDR3 coding DNA: TGTGCCAGCACGGCGAGGAGGAGCGGGGGGGCTCGTCCAGATACGCAGTATTTT. The full variable domain, rest sourced from reference TRBV2 and TRBJ2-3, is EPEVTQTPSHQVTQMGQEVILRCVPISNHLYFYWYRQILGQKVEFLVSFYNNEISEKSEIFDDQFSVERPDGSNFTLKIRSTKLEDSAMYFCASTARRSGGARPDTQYFGPGTRLTVL.

The V and J genes are TRBV27 and TRBJ2-1, with unresolved D. With 5 bases removed from V and 9 bases from J, the gap between germline ends came to 11 bases. The germline gives CDR1 MNHEY, CDR2 SMNVEV (reference sequence). The CDR3 totals 12 residues. This chain's CDR3 is CASSPLDSEQFF. For the CDR3, the DNA is TGTGCCAGCAGTCCGCTAGATAGTGAGCAGTTCTTC.

The gene calls are TRBV14 and TRBJ1-1; D remains unclear. The ends were cut back, 1 base at V and 4 bases at J, with 13 bases in the middle. The CDR3 loop spans 15 amino acids. The germline V gene has CDR1 SGHDN and CDR2 FVKESK. For the CDR3, the DNA is TGTGCCAGCAGCCAAGGTCGCCCAGAAGTCACTGAAGCTTTCTTT. Translating it yields CASSQGRPEVTEAFF.

The chain uses TRBV27 and TRBJ2-3; 13 bases align to TRBD2. This CDR3 spans 15 amino acids. In germline, CDR1 is MNHEY, CDR2 SMNVEV (reference sequence). Trimming cost V 10 bases and J 3 bases; bases outside gene matches: 7. CDR3 amino acids: CATGLAGAPTDTQYF. CDR3 nucleotide sequence: TGTGCCACCGGACTAGCGGGAGCCCCAACAGATACGCAGTATTTT.

In regard to this clonotype: This may be a read error: a much more frequent sequence differs by one nucleotide. The V and J genes are TRBV28 and TRBJ1-5, with D perhaps matching TRBD1 (6 bases). Germline assignment: CDR1 MDHEN and CDR2 SYDVKM. Trimming pared 7 bases from V and 3 bases from J, leaving 10 bases between. The CDR3 consists of 13 residues. CDR3 sequence reads: CASIRGVNQPQHF. CDR3 sequence (DNA): TGTGCCAGCATCAGGGGCGTCAATCAGCCCCAGCATTTT. Looking up the rest from reference TRBV28 and TRBJ1-5 gives the full variable domain: DVKVTQSSRYLVKRTGEKVFLECVQDMDHENMFWYRQDPGLGLRLIYFSYDVKMKEKGDIPEGYSVSREKKERFSLILESASTNQTSMYLCASIRGVNQPQHFGDGTRLSIL.

This clonotype was seen many times. The V and J genes are TRBV7-2 and TRBJ1-5; D unclear. From germline, CDR1 is SGHTA and CDR2 FQGNSA. The CDR3 sequence is 13 residues long. The V end was cut by 5 bases, the J end by 2 bases, with 7 bases between. The CDR3 loop is CASSPGGNQPQHF. In DNA, the CDR3 is TGTGCCAGCAGCCCTGGCGGCAATCAGCCCCAGCATTTT.

This clonotype was seen once. The chain has TRBV5-1 and TRBJ2-3; possible D gene TRBD2, 7 bases. Germline loops: CDR1 SGHRS, CDR2 YFSETQ. This CDR3 region has 15 residues. Between the trimmed V and J ends, which lost 4 bases and 0 bases, there was a span of 12 bases. CDR3 nucleotide sequence: TGCGCCAGCAGCCTGCGGGGGCTCAGCACAGATACGCAGTATTTT. Translation: CASSLRGLSTDTQYF.

This clonotype turned up a few times. This sequence joins TRBV2 and TRBJ1-4; 10 positions match TRBD1. The germline V gene has CDR1 SNHLY and CDR2 FYNNEI. The CDR3 spans 14 residues. Unmatched junction bases numbered 6, after V lost 6 bases and J lost 8 bases. CDR3 DNA: TGTGCCAGCAGACCCGGGACAGGGGTGGAAAAACTGTTTTTT. It specifies CASRPGTGVEKLFF.